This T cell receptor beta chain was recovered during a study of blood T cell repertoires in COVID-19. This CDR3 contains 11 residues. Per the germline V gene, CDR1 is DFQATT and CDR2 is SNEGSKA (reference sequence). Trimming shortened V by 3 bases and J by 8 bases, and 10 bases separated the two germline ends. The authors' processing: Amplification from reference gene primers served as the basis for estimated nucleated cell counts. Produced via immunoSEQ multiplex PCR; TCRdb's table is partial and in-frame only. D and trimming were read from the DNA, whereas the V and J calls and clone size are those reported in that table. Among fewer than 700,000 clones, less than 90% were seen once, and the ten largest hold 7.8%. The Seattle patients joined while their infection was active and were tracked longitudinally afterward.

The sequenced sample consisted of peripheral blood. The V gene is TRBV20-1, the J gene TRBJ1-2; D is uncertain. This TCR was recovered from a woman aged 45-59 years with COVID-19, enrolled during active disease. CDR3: CSASNGNGYTF. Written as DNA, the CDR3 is TGCAGTGCTAGTAACGGGAACGGCTACACCTTC.